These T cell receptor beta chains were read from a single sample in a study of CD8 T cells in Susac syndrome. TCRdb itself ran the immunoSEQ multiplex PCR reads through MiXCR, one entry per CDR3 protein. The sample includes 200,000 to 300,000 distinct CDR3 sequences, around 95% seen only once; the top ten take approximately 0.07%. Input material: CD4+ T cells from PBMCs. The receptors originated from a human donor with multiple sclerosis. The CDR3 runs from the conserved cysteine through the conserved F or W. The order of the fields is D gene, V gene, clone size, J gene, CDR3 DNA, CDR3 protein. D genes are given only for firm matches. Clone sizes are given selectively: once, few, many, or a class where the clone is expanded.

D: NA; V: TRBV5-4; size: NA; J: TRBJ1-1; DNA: TGTGCCAGCAGCTTGGCACCTGGGGGAGAAGCTTTCTTT; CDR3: CASSLAPGGEAFF
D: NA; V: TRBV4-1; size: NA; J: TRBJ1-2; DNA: TGCGCCAGCAGCCAAGTTCTGAATGCGCCTTCCTACACCTTC; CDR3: CASSQVLNAPSYTF
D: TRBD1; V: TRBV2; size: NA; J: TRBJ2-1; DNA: TGTGCCAGCAGCGGACGGGACAGGTGGGGTGAGCAGTTCTTC; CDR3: CASSGRDRWGEQFF
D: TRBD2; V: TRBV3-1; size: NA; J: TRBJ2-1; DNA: TGTGCCAGCAGCCAGGCTAGCGGAGTCTACAATGAGCAGTTCTTC; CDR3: CASSQASGVYNEQFF
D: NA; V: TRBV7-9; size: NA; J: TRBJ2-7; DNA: TGTGCCAGCAGCTCTCAAACAGGGACCTACGAGCAGTACTTC; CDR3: CASSSQTGTYEQYF
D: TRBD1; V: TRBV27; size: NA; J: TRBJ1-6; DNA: TGTGCCAGCAGTGGGGGACAGGGGGTCGGACCCCTCCACTTT; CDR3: CASSGGQGVGPLHF
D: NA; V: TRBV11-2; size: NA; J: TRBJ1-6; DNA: TGTGCCAGCAGCTTTATTTGGGGAAGGGAATCACCCCTCCACTTT; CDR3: CASSFIWGRESPLHF
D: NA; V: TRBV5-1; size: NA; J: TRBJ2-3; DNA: TGCGCCAGCAGCTTGAGGGATTACCCCGCGGATACGCAGTATTTT; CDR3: CASSLRDYPADTQYF
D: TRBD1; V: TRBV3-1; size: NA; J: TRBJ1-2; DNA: TGTGCCAGCAGCCAGACGACAGGGGGCCAAGGCTACACCTTC; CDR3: CASSQTTGGQGYTF
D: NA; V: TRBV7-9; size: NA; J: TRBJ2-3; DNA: TGTGCCAGCAGCTTAGGCGGGGCCTTCACAGATACGCAGTATTTT; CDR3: CASSLGGAFTDTQYF
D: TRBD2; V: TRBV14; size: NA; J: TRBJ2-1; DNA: TGTGCCAGCAGCCAAGCCGGACTAGCGGGAGGTACTGAGCAGTTCTTC; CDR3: CASSQAGLAGGTEQFF
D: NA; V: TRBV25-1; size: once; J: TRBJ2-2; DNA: TGTGCCAGCAGTGAAAGTGGGCCCGGGGAGCTGTTTTTT; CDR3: CASSESGPGELFF
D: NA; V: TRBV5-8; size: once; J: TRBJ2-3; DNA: TGTGCCAGCAGCTTGGGGTCTGCGGGAAGCACAGATACGCAGTATTTT; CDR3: CASSLGSAGSTDTQYF
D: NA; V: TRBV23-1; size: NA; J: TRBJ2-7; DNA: TGCGCCAGCAGTCAACAGGGATTGAGGCCTCTTGGCAACGAGCAGTACTTC; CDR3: CASSQQGLRPLGNEQYF
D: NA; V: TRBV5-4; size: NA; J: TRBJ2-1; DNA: TGTGCCAGCAGCTTGCGGGATGTACGTGAGCAGTTCTTC; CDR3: CASSLRDVREQFF
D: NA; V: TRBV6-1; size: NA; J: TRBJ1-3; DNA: TGTGCCAGCAGGGACAGCGACAACTCTGGAAACACCATATATTTT; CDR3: CASRDSDNSGNTIYF
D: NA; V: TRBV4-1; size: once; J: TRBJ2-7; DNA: TGCGCCAGCAGCCAATCGACAGGAATCTACGAGCAGTACTTC; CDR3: CASSQSTGIYEQYF
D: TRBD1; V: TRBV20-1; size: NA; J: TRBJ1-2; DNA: TGCAGTGCTAGAGATCGCGACAGGGCTGGCTACACCTTC; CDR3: CSARDRDRAGYTF
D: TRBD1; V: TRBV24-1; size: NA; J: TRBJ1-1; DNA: TGTGCCACCAAAGGTGAGGGGGCCGTTGAAGCTTTCTTT; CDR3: CATKGEGAVEAFF
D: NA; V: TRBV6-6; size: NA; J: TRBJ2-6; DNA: TGTGCCAGCAGTTACTACTCTGGGGCCAACGTCCTGACTTTC; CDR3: CASSYYSGANVLTF
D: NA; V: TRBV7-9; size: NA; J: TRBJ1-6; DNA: TGTGCCAGCAGTCCCGGGAGGGGCGCTACTCACAATTCACCCCTCCACTTT; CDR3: CASSPGRGATHNSPLHF
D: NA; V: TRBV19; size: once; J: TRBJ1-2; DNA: TGTGCCAGTAGTATGGTTTCCAGGGTAGCTAACTATGGCTACACCTTC; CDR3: CASSMVSRVANYGYTF
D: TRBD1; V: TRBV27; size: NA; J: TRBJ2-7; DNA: TGTGCCAGCAGTTCCACCGGGACAGGGCCTTCCTACGAGCAGTACTTC; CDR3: CASSSTGTGPSYEQYF
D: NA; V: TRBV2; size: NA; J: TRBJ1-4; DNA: TGTGCCAGCATCAACACAGCCAATAATGAAAAACTGTTTTTT; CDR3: CASINTANNEKLFF
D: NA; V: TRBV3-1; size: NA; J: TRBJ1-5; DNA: TGTGCCAGCAGCCAAGATAACAGACCTCAGCCCCAGCATTTT; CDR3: CASSQDNRPQPQHF
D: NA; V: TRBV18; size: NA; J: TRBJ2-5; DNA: TGTGCCAGCTCACTTATCCAGGGGTCAGTCCAAGAGACCCAGTACTTC; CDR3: CASSLIQGSVQETQYF
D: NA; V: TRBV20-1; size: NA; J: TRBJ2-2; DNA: TGCAGTGCTAGAGAGCAGAACACCGGGGAGCTGTTTTTT; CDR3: CSAREQNTGELFF
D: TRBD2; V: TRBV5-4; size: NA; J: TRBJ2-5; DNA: TGTGCCAGCAGCTCGGGGACTAGCGGGAGGGAGGAGACCCAGTACTTC; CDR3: CASSSGTSGREETQYF
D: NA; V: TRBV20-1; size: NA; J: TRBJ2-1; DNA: TGCAGTGCTAGAGGGTGGGGGAGCTCCTACAATGAGCAGTTCTTC; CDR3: CSARGWGSSYNEQFF
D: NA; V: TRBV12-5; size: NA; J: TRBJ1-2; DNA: TGTGCTAGTAACCTGGGGCTCATGGGAGGCTACACCTTC; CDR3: CASNLGLMGGYTF
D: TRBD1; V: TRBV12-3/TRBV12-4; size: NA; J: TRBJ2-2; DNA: TGTGCCAGCAGTTCTACAGGGGCGGCCGGGGAGCTGTTTTTT; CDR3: CASSSTGAAGELFF
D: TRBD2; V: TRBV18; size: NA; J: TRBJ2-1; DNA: TGTGCCAGCTCACCATTACCTAGCGGAGAAGGTGAGCAGTTCTTC; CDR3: CASSPLPSGEGEQFF
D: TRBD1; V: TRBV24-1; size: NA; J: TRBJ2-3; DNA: TGTGCCACCAGTGATTTAGGGGGCCTGAGAGATACGCAGTATTTT; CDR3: CATSDLGGLRDTQYF
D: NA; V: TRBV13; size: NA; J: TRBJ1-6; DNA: TGTGCCAGCAGTCGCGACGGAGGGTCACCCCTCCACTTT; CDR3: CASSRDGGSPLHF
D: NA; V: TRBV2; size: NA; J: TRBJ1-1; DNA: TGTGCCAGCAGTGAAGTAGGGGGAAGAGCTTTCTTT; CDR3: CASSEVGGRAFF
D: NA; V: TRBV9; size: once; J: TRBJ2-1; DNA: TGTGCCAGCAGCGTTGACGCGAGCTCCTACAATGAGCAGTTCTTC; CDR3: CASSVDASSYNEQFF
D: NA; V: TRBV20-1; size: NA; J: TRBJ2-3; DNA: TGCGGTTCGCTGTTATCAGGGACAGATACGCAGTATTTT; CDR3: CGSLLSGTDTQYF
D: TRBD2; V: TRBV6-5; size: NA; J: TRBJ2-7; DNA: TGTGCCAGCAGTTACCGGGGGGGCACCTACGAGCAGTACTTC; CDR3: CASSYRGGTYEQYF
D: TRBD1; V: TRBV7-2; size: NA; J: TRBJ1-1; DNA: TGTGCCAGCAGCCCACAGACAGGGTTGGGCACTGAAGCTTTCTTT; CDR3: CASSPQTGLGTEAFF
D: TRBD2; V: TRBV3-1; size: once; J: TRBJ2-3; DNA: TGTGCCAGCAGCCAGCAGCGGGGGAGCACAGATACGCAGTATTTT; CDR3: CASSQQRGSTDTQYF
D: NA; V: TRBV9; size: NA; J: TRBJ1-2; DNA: TGTGCCAGCAGCGTAGGGATCCCGGGGCCATCAGCTAACTATGGCTACACCTTC; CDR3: CASSVGIPGPSANYGYTF
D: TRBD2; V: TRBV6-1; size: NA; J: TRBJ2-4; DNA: TGTGCCAGCAGGCTGGGACTAAGGGGAAAGGCGAAAAACATTCAGTACTTC; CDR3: CASRLGLRGKAKNIQYF
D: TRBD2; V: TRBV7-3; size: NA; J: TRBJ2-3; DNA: TGTGCCAGCAGCCCAAGCGGGAGATACACAGATACGCAGTATTTT; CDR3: CASSPSGRYTDTQYF
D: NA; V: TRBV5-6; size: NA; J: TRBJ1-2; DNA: TGTGCCAGCAGCTGGACGCAGGGGTTGGGTGGCTACACCTTC; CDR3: CASSWTQGLGGYTF
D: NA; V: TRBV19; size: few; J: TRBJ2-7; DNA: TGTGCCAGTAGTCCCGGTCGGACCTACGAGCAGTACTTC; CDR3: CASSPGRTYEQYF
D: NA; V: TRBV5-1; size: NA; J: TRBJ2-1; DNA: TGCGCCAGCAGCTTAGACCCTCTCAGCTCCTACAATGAGCAGTTCTTC; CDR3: CASSLDPLSSYNEQFF
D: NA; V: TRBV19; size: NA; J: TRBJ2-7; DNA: TGTGCCACCGGTGAGGCAGGATCTAGATTCTACGAGCAGTACTTC; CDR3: CATGEAGSRFYEQYF
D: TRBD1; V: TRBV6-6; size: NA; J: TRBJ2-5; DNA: TGTGCCAGCAGGGACAAAGGGGGCAGGGAGACCCAGTACTTC; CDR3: CASRDKGGRETQYF
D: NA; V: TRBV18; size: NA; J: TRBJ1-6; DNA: TGTGCCAGCTCACCACGGCAGGCCCTATCTTCACCCCTCCACTTT; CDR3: CASSPRQALSSPLHF
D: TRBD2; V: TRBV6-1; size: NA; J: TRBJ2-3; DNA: TGTGCCAGCTTTCCAGCGGGAAATTTCCTTAGCACAGATACGCAGTATTTT; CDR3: CASFPAGNFLSTDTQYF
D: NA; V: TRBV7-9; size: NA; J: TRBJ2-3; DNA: TGTGCCAGCAGCTTCAGTGGGGATACGCAGTATTTT; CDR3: CASSFSGDTQYF
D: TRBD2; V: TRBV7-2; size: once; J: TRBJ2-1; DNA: TGTGCCAGCAGCTTAAGTAGCGGGCAACACAATGAGCAGTTCTTC; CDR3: CASSLSSGQHNEQFF
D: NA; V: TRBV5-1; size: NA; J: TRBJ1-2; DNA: TGCGCCAGCAGCACAGTCGACTATGGCTACACCTTC; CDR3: CASSTVDYGYTF
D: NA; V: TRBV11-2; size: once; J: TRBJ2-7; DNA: TGTGCCAGCAGCTCACTGTCGAGGAGGGGGGCCTACGAGCAGTACTTC; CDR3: CASSSLSRRGAYEQYF
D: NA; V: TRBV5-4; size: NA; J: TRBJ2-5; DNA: TGTGCCAGCACGCCGGGGATCAGGGACCAAGAGACCCAGTACTTC; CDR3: CASTPGIRDQETQYF
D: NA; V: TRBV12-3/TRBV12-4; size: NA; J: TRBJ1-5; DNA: TGTGCCAGCAGTTTTAGGTCGGGGGATGGCAATCAGCCCCAGCATTTT; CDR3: CASSFRSGDGNQPQHF
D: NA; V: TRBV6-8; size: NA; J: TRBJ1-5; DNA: TGTGCCAGCAGACTCACAGGGCTTGGACTTCAGCCCCAGCATTTT; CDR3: CASRLTGLGLQPQHF
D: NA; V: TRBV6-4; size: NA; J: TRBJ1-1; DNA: TGTGCCAGCTCGAGGGATTTGGGAACCACTGAAGCTTTCTTT; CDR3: CASSRDLGTTEAFF